The clone carrying this T cell receptor (beta chain) was seen ten or more times. Study processing details: Estimated nucleated cell counts came from reference gene primer amplification. The method was immunoSEQ multiplex PCR; TCRdb's version includes in-frame clones alone and lacks a portion of them. That table supplies the V and J calls and clone size; D and trimming were determined from the DNA. This sample has some 110,000 clones, with approximately 81% found just once. The CDR3 runs 13 residues. The germline V and J ends were trimmed by 5 bases and 6 bases, with 10 bases remaining between them. CDR1 and CDR2 (germline): SEHNR, FQNEAQ (reference sequence). The data originate from a study of blood T cell repertoires in COVID-19. For the study at large: Samples came from the United States, Italy and Spain, spanning acute and convalescent COVID-19. The analysed material was cDNA or gDNA that came from T cells, B-cell-depleted T cells, or PBMCs.

This sequence joins TRBV7-9 and TRBJ2-2; D might be TRBD1 (6 bases). The sequence came from a man older than 75 with acute or convalescent COVID-19. Sequencing was performed on peripheral blood. The DNA for the CDR3 is TGTGCCAGCAGCCGGGACACCTCCGGGGAGCTGTTTTTT. It yields the protein CASSRDTSGELFF.